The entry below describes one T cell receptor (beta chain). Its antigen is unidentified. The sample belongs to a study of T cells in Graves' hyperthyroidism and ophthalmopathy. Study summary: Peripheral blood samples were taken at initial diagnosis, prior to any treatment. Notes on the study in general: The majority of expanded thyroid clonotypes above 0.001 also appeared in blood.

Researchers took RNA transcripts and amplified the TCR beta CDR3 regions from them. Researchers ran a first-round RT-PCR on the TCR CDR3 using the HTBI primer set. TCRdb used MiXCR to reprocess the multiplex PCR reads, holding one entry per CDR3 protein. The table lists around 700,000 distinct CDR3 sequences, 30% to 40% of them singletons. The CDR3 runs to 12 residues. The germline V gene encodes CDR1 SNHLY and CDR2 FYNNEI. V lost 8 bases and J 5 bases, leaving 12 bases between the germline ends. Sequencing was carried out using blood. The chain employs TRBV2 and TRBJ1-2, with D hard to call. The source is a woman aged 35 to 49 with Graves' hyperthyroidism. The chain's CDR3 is CASWRLGYGYTF. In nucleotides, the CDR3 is TGTGCCAGCTGGCGCTTGGGATATGGCTACACCTTC.